Sequencing of this TCR beta chain was carried out in a study of T-cell memory formation after mild COVID-19 (dated by TCRdb to about 2021). At the level of the whole study: TCR sequence clusters from the two donors were largely donor specific. In a couple of donors, T-cell clones that expanded and contracted after mild COVID-19 were followed by sequencing TCRalpha and TCRbeta repertoires longitudinally. Two young, previously healthy adult volunteers, one female and one male, were included in the cohort.

Ficoll-Paque density gradient centrifugation was used to isolate PBMCs. Points the paper makes about the study in general: Some responding clones were found in pre-infection memory, which suggests that pre-existing cross-reactive memory T cells took part in the SARS-CoV-2 response. Contracting CD4+ clones were located mainly in the CM and EM memory subsets, whereas CD8+ clones were found to be enriched in EMRA. Whether the second-wave clones peaking on day 37 were SARS-CoV-2 specific was not confirmed. Clones that contracted from day 15 to 85 showed balanced CD4/CD8 phenotypes, whereas a second wave of clones that expanded from day 15 to 37 leaned towards CD4+. Only a couple of mild cases were covered in the study, and larger cohorts including severe cases with pre-infection samples were considered necessary.

Instrument on record: Illumina NovaSeq 6000. TCRalpha and TCRbeta cDNA libraries were built by 5'RACE with constant-segment primers, adding sample barcodes and unique molecular identifiers. Trizol reagent was used to extract RNA from every sample. Amplification of the libraries took two PCR steps, and the second step added a second sample barcode plus Illumina TruSeq adapters. Sequencing of the libraries was done on an Illumina NovaSeq, producing 2 x 150 bp paired-end reads. Per the authors' processing: With migec v1.2.7, reads were demultiplexed and then collapsed into UMI-guided consensus sequences. Using mixcr v2.1.11, the UMI consensuses were aligned to TRA and TRB V and J templates and assembled into clonotypes. A clonotype was counted as expanded or contracted only when both edgeR and NoisET called the clonotype significant, with the noise models trained on biological replicates. For edgeR calls, the cutoffs were a false discovery rate-adjusted p below 0.01 and a log2 fold-change threshold of 1. As an exploratory analysis of dynamics, max-normalized trajectories of the 1000 most abundant clonotypes were examined by PCA with hierarchical clustering. Separately sequenced CD4+ and CD8+ repertoires were used to assign a CD4 or CD8 phenotype to each responding clone. The public reads were reanalyzed by TCRdb: fastp trimming at Q25, MiXCR alignment, in-frame beta chains only. Rows merge per CDR3 protein into single entries with the most common DNA and genes. These V and J calls derive from TCRdb rather than the authors' analysis. The sample profile shows roughly 480,000 distinct CDR3 sequences; around 27% of them were found once. The ten most abundant clones make up around 12% of the sample.

The table lists this clonotype with a few counts. Its recognized antigen is unknown. There are no base qualities to consult, and no much larger clone falls within one base. According to the germline V gene (reference sequence), CDR1 reads MNHEY and CDR2 reads SMNVEV. Trimming removed 5 bases from V and 2 bases from J; the gene matches leave 2 bases unexplained. From cysteine to phenylalanine, the CDR3 is 14 amino acids long. Kept here is only the CDR3 DNA, which spans 42 bases and is read in frame from base 1. The TCR originated in an adult woman who had mild COVID-19 (a few samples of this study predate the infection). The sample titles of this study are shuffled in the database, so cell type and time point are left out; the donor was told from shared clones. Rearrangement joined TRBV27 to TRBJ2-7, with 11 middle bases fitting TRBD1. The sequenced material came from PBMCs or a T cell subset sorted from them (not recorded which). The CDR3 region reads CASSTGQGAYEQYF. The sequenced DNA is TGTGCCAGCAGTACGGGACAGGGGGCCTACGAGCAGTACTTC.